The present TCR beta chain was sequenced within a study of blood T cell repertoires in COVID-19. In the study overall: There were acute and convalescent COVID-19 samples, and they came from the United States, Italy and Spain. PBMCs, B-cell-depleted T cells, or T cells were the source of the cDNA or gDNA that made up the material.

V was cut by 1 base and J by 4 bases, with 7 bases left in between. Germline V gene lookup returns CDR1 LNHDA and CDR2 SQIVND (reference sequence). The CDR3 extends over 13 amino acids. Study processing details: Estimation of nucleated cell counts was performed using reference gene primer amplification. Method: immunoSEQ multiplex PCR; TCRdb's copy keeps in-frame clones and lacks some. That table supplies the V and J calls and clone size; D and trimming were determined from the DNA. The sample yields 140,000 to 150,000 clones, 84% seen once. Sequenced input: peripheral blood. The rearrangement joins TRBV19 to TRBJ1-2; D not resolved. The receptor's source is a human donor in a cohort sampled during active COVID-19. The CDR3 coding sequence is TGTGCCAGTAGTATAGGCGGAAGCTATGGCTACACCTTC. Its translation is CASSIGGSYGYTF. The full variable domain, completed using reference TRBV19 and TRBJ1-2, is DGGITQSPKYLFRKEGQNVTLSCEQNLNHDAMYWYRQDPGQGLRLIYYSQIVNDFQKGDIAEGYSVSREKKESFPLTVTSAQKNPTAFYLCASSIGGSYGYTFGSGTRLTVV.